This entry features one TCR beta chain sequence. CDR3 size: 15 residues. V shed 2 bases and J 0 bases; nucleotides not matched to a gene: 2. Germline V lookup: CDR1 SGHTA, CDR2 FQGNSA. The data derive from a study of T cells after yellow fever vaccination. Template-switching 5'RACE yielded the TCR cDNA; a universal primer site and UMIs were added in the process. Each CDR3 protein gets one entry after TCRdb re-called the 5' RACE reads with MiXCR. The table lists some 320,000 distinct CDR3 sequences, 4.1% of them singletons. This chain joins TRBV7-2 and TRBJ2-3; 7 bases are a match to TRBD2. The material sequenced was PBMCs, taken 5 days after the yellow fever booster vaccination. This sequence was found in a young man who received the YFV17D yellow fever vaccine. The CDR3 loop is CASSLSGTSTDTQYF. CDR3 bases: TGTGCCAGCAGCTTAAGCGGGACTAGCACAGATACGCAGTATTTT.